Following are 29 T cell receptor beta chains from one sample sequenced in a study of cytomegalovirus exposure and HLA in healthy donors. The PCR employed 60 Vbeta primers together with 13 Jbeta primers. Data came from immunoSEQ multiplex PCR; TCRdb stores just in-frame clones and leaves some out. This repertoire shows about 130,000 clones, 70% to 80% found once; its top ten account for under 1.5%. Sample: PBMCs. These receptors were taken from a female donor in good health and CMV-seronegative.

The rearrangement joins TRBV6-5 to TRBJ2-5, with 7 nucleotides matching TRBD2. The end of the DNA is better explained by TRBJ2-7, so the J call may be wrong. Germline V CDR1 and CDR2: MNHEY, SVGAGI. The CDR3 sequence is 13 residues long. CDR3 in DNA: TGTGCCAGCAGTTGGGGCGGGAGCTACGAGCAGTACTTC. Its translation is CASSWGGSYEQYF.

The chain recombines TRBV7-9 with TRBJ1-6; D remains unclear. The CDR3 sequence is 13 residues long. Trimming pared 3 bases from V and 9 bases from J, leaving 9 bases between. CDR1 and CDR2 (germline): SEHNR, FQNEAQ (reference sequence). The CDR3 DNA follows: TGTGCCAGCAGCTTTAGGGAGCGTTCACCCCTCCACTTT. The encoded protein is CASSFRERSPLHF.

V gene TRBV5-1 combines with J gene TRBJ1-1, with TRBD1 identical over 8 bases. CDR1 is SGHRS, CDR2 YFSETQ, per germline. The CDR3 has 13 amino acids. The trim removed 2 bases at V and 3 bases at J, leaving 0 bases unmatched. The CDR3 spells CASSLQGDTEAFF. The CDR3 coding sequence is TGCGCCAGCAGCTTACAGGGGGACACTGAAGCTTTCTTT.

As for this clone: Other DNA sequences in this specimen translate into the identical CDR3. This chain connects TRBV4-3 to TRBJ2-7; a possible D gene is TRBD1 (6 bases). The CDR3 covers 13 residues. CDR1 and CDR2 (germline): LGHNA, YSLEER. V dropped 1 base and J dropped 4 bases, with 8 bases sitting between them. CDR3 nucleotides: TGCGCCAGCAGCCAAGGAACAGGGTACGAGCAGTACTTC. Its protein product is CASSQGTGYEQYF.

This clone has just a few counts. This chain uses TRBV5-6 with TRBJ1-5, with D possibly being TRBD1 (6 bases). V lost 7 bases and J 7 bases, leaving 15 bases between the germline ends. CDR3 length: 13 amino acids. Germline assignment: CDR1 SGHDT and CDR2 YYEEEE. CDR3 sequence: CASQSQGRQPQHF. The CDR3 DNA sequence: TGTGCCAGCCAATCACAGGGACGGCAGCCCCAGCATTTT.

The table lists this clone with a few counts. The V gene is TRBV5-6, the J gene TRBJ2-1; TRBD2 agrees at 8 bases. V was clipped by 0 bases and J by 9 bases; unmatched bases: 14. CDR1 is SGHDT and CDR2 is YYEEEE in the germline V gene. This CDR3 has 17 amino acids. CDR3 nucleotides: TGTGCCAGCAGCTTGGACGGGAGGGTTAATTTCAATGGTGAGCAGTTCTTC. This gives the protein CASSLDGRVNFNGEQFF.

This clone was observed a handful of times. The rearrangement joins TRBV30 to TRBJ1-5; 8 nucleotides line up with TRBD1. V gave up 2 bases and J gave up 7 bases; unmatched junction bases: 4. Germline V gene sequence: CDR1 GTSNPN, CDR2 SVGIG (reference sequence). The CDR3 has 13 amino acids. The CDR3 reads CAWSKDRGQPQHF. The DNA of the CDR3 is TGTGCCTGGAGTAAAGACAGGGGACAGCCCCAGCATTTT.

The chain couples TRBV2 to TRBJ1-5; TRBD1 matches 9 bases. CDR1 is SNHLY and CDR2 is FYNNEI in the germline V gene. V was clipped by 6 bases and J by 7 bases; unmatched bases: 4. This CDR3 is built from 13 residues. DNA of the CDR3: TGTGCCAGCAGCACAGGGGGCTGGCAGCCCCAGCATTTT. Its translation: CASSTGGWQPQHF.

The gene calls are TRBV5-1 and TRBJ1-1, with TRBD1 matching 9 bases. Per germline, CDR1 SGHRS and CDR2 YFSETQ. V gave up 3 bases and J gave up 7 bases; unmatched junction bases: 7. The CDR3 is 14 amino acids. In DNA form, the CDR3 reads TGCGCCAGCAGCTGGGGGACAGGGTTTGGTGAAGCTTTCTTT. The encoded protein is CASSWGTGFGEAFF.

The chain employs TRBV6-5 and TRBJ2-7; TRBD1 agrees at 10 bases. Looked up from germline, CDR1 is MNHEY and CDR2 is SVGAGI. The CDR3 spans 14 residues. Losses at the gene ends were 4 bases for V and 3 bases for J; bases not matched to a gene: 3. The CDR3 coding sequence is TGTGCCAGCAGTTCGGGGACAGGGGTCTACGAGCAGTACTTC. Translation gives CASSSGTGVYEQYF.

The sample holds one count of this clone. The chain carries TRBV2 and TRBJ1-2; D not resolved. Trimming removed 6 bases at V and 1 base at J, with 12 bases between. Germline CDR1 reads SNHLY; CDR2 reads FYNNEI. This CDR3 is built from 14 residues. CDR3 amino acids: CASSLSVRNYGYTF. The CDR3 nucleotides read TGTGCCAGCAGCCTTTCAGTCCGTAACTATGGCTACACCTTC.

This chain links TRBV7-9 with TRBJ2-5; D might be TRBD2 (6 bases). The V gene's germline CDR1 is SEHNR and CDR2 FQNEAQ (reference sequence). The V gene lost 4 bases and the J gene lost 5 bases, with 14 bases spanning the gap. CDR3 length: 14 residues. CDR3 protein: CASSSQRLAETQYF. CDR3 sequence (DNA): TGTGCCAGCAGCTCCCAGAGGCTAGCGGAGACCCAGTACTTC. Supplemented by reference TRBV7-9 and TRBJ2-5, the full variable domain reads DTGVSQNPRHKITKRGQNVTFRCDPISEHNRLYWYRQTLGQGPEFLTYFQNEAQLEKSRLLSDRFSAERPKGSFSTLEIQRTEQGDSAMYLCASSSQRLAETQYFGPGTRLLVL.

This chain connects TRBV11-2 to TRBJ2-5; no reliable D call. This CDR3 has 13 residues. Trimming left V 6 bases short and J 2 bases short, with 10 bases between. CDR1 is SGHAT and CDR2 is FQNNGV in the germline V gene. CDR3 sequence reads: CASRLTQQETQYF. The CDR3 DNA sequence: TGTGCCAGCAGACTAACCCAACAAGAGACCCAGTACTTC.

J is TRBJ2-5 and V is TRBV9; 7 bases agree with TRBD1. V dropped 3 bases and J dropped 5; count of bases not matched to a gene: 13. Looked up from germline, CDR1 is SGDLS and CDR2 is YYNGEE. CDR3 length equals 16 residues. In DNA form, the CDR3 reads TGTGCCAGCAGCGCAATAGGGGGCGCGACAGGGGAGACCCAGTACTTC. It is translated as CASSAIGGATGETQYF.

CDR3 DNA: TGTGCCAGCAGCCTGGGACTGTACAATGAGCAGTTCTTC. This encodes CASSLGLYNEQFF. This chain connects TRBV14 to TRBJ2-1, with TRBD2 as a possible D gene (6 bases). With 4 bases removed from V and 4 bases from J, the gap between germline ends came to 8 bases. Germline V gene data show CDR1 as SGHDN and CDR2 as FVKESK. The CDR3 is 13 amino acids.

The V call is TRBV30, the J call TRBJ2-1; 12 bases are a match to TRBD2. Germline V gene sequence: CDR1 GTSNPN, CDR2 SVGIG (reference sequence). The CDR3 spans 15 residues. V lost 2 bases to trimming and J lost 8 bases; unmatched junction nucleotides: 7. The CDR3 bases are TGTGCCTGGAGTAGGCCCCTAGCGGGAGGGGATGAGCAGTTCTTC. Translating gives CAWSRPLAGGDEQFF. The full variable domain, with the rest looked up from reference TRBV30 and TRBJ2-1, is SQTIHQWPATLVQPVGSPLSLECTVEGTSNPNLYWYRQAAGRGLQLLFYSVGIGQISSEVPQNLSASRPQDRQFILSSKKLLLSDSGFYLCAWSRPLAGGDEQFFGPGTRLTVL.

The V call is TRBV6-5, the J call TRBJ2-3; a weak D match, TRBD1 (5 bases). With 6 bases removed from V and 0 bases from J, the gap between germline ends came to 7 bases. This CDR3 has 13 amino acids. Germline V gene lookup returns CDR1 MNHEY and CDR2 SVGAGI. In nucleotides, the CDR3 is TGTGCCAGCAGGGGGCAGAGCACAGATACGCAGTATTTT. Encoded protein: CASRGQSTDTQYF.

The CDR3 sequence: CASSPQGARNTEAFF. The CDR3, as DNA: TGTGCCAGCAGTCCTCAGGGGGCCCGGAACACTGAAGCTTTCTTT. The chain has TRBV6-1 and TRBJ1-1; 8 bases fit TRBD1. CDR1 MNHNS and CDR2 SASEGT come from the germline V gene. This CDR3 is built from 15 residues. V gave up 5 bases and J gave up 1 base; unmatched junction bases: 6.

The chain recombines TRBV13 with TRBJ2-7; 7 bases line up with TRBD2. The CDR3 spans 17 residues. V gave up 2 bases and J gave up 3 bases; unmatched junction bases: 13. The germline gives CDR1 PRHDT, CDR2 FYEKMQ (reference sequence). The CDR3 is CASSLTVRAGEDYEQYF. CDR3 bases: TGTGCCAGCAGCTTAACGGTGAGGGCGGGGGAGGACTACGAGCAGTACTTC.

The rearrangement joins TRBV2 to TRBJ2-5; no clear D gene. CDR3 length: 12 amino acids. Germline loops: CDR1 SNHLY, CDR2 FYNNEI. The V and J ends lost 8 bases and 5 bases respectively, with 12 bases between them. CDR3 DNA: TGTGCCAGCGGAGACCCGTATGAGACCCAGTACTTC. Protein: CASGDPYETQYF.

This clone was detected only once. The V and J genes are TRBV15 and TRBJ2-5, with D tentatively TRBD1 (6 bases). The tail of the sequence fits TRBJ2-7 better, so the J call may be wrong. Germline-derived CDR1 and CDR2 are LNHNV and YYDKDF (reference sequence). The CDR3 consists of 17 residues. CDR3 protein: CATSRDPRRGGSYEQYF. Written as DNA, the CDR3 is TGTGCCACCAGCAGAGACCCGCGAAGAGGGGGCTCCTACGAGCAGTACTTC.

The V and J genes are TRBV28 and TRBJ2-3; tentative D call: TRBD2 (6 bases). The length of the CDR3 is 15 residues. Trimming left V 6 bases short and J 9 bases short, with 22 bases between. CDR1 MDHEN and CDR2 SYDVKM come from the germline V gene. The CDR3 reads CASSPGTEVGGTQYF. The CDR3 nucleotides are TGTGCCAGCAGCCCCGGGACGGAGGTCGGAGGGACGCAGTATTTT. Supplemented by reference TRBV28 and TRBJ2-3, the full variable domain reads DVKVTQSSRYLVKRTGEKVFLECVQDMDHENMFWYRQDPGLGLRLIYFSYDVKMKEKGDIPEGYSVSREKKERFSLILESASTNQTSMYLCASSPGTEVGGTQYFGPGTRLTVL.

V is TRBV30 and J is TRBJ1-4; D not certain. The V end lost 2 bases, the J end lost 4 bases, and 8 bases lay between the germline ends. CDR1 and CDR2 (germline): GTSNPN, SVGIG (reference sequence). The length of the CDR3 is 13 residues. CDR3: CAWSRSRNEKLFF. Written as DNA, the CDR3 is TGTGCCTGGAGTCGGAGCCGTAATGAAAAACTGTTTTTT.

This sequence joins TRBV4-3 and TRBJ1-3; the match to TRBD1 covers 10 bases. The CDR3 is made up of 18 amino acids. Germline V gene lookup returns CDR1 LGHNA and CDR2 YSLEER. With V trimmed by 3 bases and J by 2 bases, 10 bases remained unmatched. CDR3 nucleotides: TGCGCCAGCAGCCAGTTCTCCGGGACAGGGGTTACTGGAAACACCATATATTTT. Protein sequence: CASSQFSGTGVTGNTIYF.

The gene calls are TRBV6-5 and TRBJ2-5; 12 positions match TRBD2. This CDR3 is built from 15 residues. J gave up 3 bases and V 9 bases, and 8 bases lay outside the gene matches. CDR1 and CDR2 (germline): MNHEY, SVGAGI. CDR3 sequence reads: CASPRLAGEEETQYF. The CDR3 region has the DNA TGTGCCAGTCCTCGACTAGCGGGAGAGGAAGAGACCCAGTACTTC.

This clone was seen a handful of times. This specimen includes other DNA sequences encoding the same CDR3. CDR3 nucleotides: TGTGCCAGCAGCTTTAACAGGGGGAAAGAGACCCAGTACTTC. The encoded protein is CASSFNRGKETQYF. The genes are TRBV7-2 and TRBJ2-5, with TRBD1 matching 8 bases. The CDR3 runs to 14 residues. V trimming: 3 bases; J trimming: 3 bases; junction bases outside the gene matches: 3. CDR1 is SGHTA and CDR2 is FQGNSA in the germline V gene.

The chain couples TRBV4-3 to TRBJ2-6; a weak D match, TRBD1 (6 bases). CDR1 LGHNA and CDR2 YSLEER come from the germline V gene. The CDR3 is made up of 19 amino acids. The germline V and J ends were trimmed by 0 bases and 4 bases, with 19 bases remaining between them. This CDR3 reads CASSQDTAGVTLGANVLTF. The CDR3 coding sequence is TGCGCCAGCAGCCAAGATACAGCAGGGGTCACCCTCGGGGCCAACGTCCTGACTTTC.

The rearrangement joins TRBV5-1 to TRBJ1-1; D not resolved. CDR1 and CDR2 (germline): SGHRS, YFSETQ. Trimming cost V 1 base and J 0 bases, with 4 bases left between them. This CDR3 spans 13 amino acids. The CDR3 nucleotides are TGCGCCAGCAGCTTGAGCGTGAACACTGAAGCTTTCTTT. It codes for CASSLSVNTEAFF.

The sample holds a few counts of this clone. This chain uses TRBV19 with TRBJ1-2; no firm D call. The CDR3 covers 12 residues. Germline-derived CDR1 and CDR2 are LNHDA and SQIVND (reference sequence). The ends were cut back, 7 bases at V and 3 bases at J, with 9 bases in the middle. CDR3: CASTADYYGYTF. CDR3 DNA: TGTGCCAGTACGGCCGACTACTATGGCTACACCTTC.